The rows below give T cell receptor beta chains drawn from one sample of a study of shared clonotypes between healthy human individuals. Only in-frame clones appear in the TCRdb table, and some are missing; sequencing was by immunoSEQ multiplex PCR. The profile covers about 530,000 clones, with less than 96% appearing a single time and 0.06% taken by the ten largest. Sequenced: naive CD4+ T cells sorted from blood. These receptors came from a woman in her twenties or thirties in good health. Both conserved end residues are trimmed from each CDR3. D genes are given only for firm matches.

d_gene: NA; j_gene: TRBJ2-7; v_gene: TRBV28; CDR3aa: ASSPLRQDYEQY
d_gene: NA; j_gene: TRBJ2-7; v_gene: TRBV6-5; CDR3aa: ASSPSRGSTYEQY
d_gene: TRBD1; j_gene: TRBJ1-2; v_gene: TRBV10-2; CDR3aa: ASQGASYGYT
d_gene: NA; j_gene: TRBJ1-4; v_gene: TRBV5-1; CDR3aa: ASSRTMLDEKLF
d_gene: NA; j_gene: TRBJ2-3; v_gene: TRBV6-4; CDR3aa: ASSAQREQDTQY
d_gene: NA; j_gene: TRBJ2-7; v_gene: TRBV11-2; CDR3aa: ASSLDRGHEQY
d_gene: NA; j_gene: TRBJ1-2; v_gene: TRBV5-1; CDR3aa: ASSLEPRGDYGYT
d_gene: NA; j_gene: TRBJ1-1; v_gene: TRBV5-4; CDR3aa: ASSLELNTEAF
d_gene: NA; j_gene: TRBJ1-5; v_gene: TRBV28; CDR3aa: ASSPADSGNQPQH
d_gene: TRBD2; j_gene: TRBJ2-7; v_gene: TRBV7-9; CDR3aa: ASSSGLVWSYEQY
d_gene: TRBD1; j_gene: TRBJ2-7; v_gene: TRBV28; CDR3aa: ASRSPGTGGYEQY
d_gene: NA; j_gene: TRBJ1-5; v_gene: TRBV7-9; CDR3aa: ASSRSSNQPQH